A selection of T cell receptor beta chains follows, all from one sample in a study of patients and donors after allogeneic stem cell transplantation. TCRdb redid the calling of the RT-PCR reads with MiXCR, one entry per CDR3 protein. The sample holds about a million distinct CDR3 sequences, approximately 19% seen once. The sequencing input was blood, either unsorted or a sorted T cell fraction (not recorded which). The receptors were gathered from a human donor who was either an allogeneic HSCT recipient or a stem cell or donor lymphocyte infusion donor (not recorded which). It is not recorded whose cells these are; they may come from a transplant donor. Both conserved end residues are part of each CDR3. Size is stated for part of the rows, as once, few or many counts, or as a class when the clone is expanded.

clone_size: few
v_call: TRBV6-5
cdr3_length: 13
j_call: TRBJ1-2
cdr3_aa: CASSYWGKDGYTF

clone_size: few
v_call: TRBV9
cdr3_length: 14
j_call: TRBJ1-1
cdr3_aa: CASSEGGLNTEAFF

clone_size: NA
v_call: TRBV6-1
cdr3_length: 14
j_call: TRBJ2-5
cdr3_aa: CASSRPLESETQYF

clone_size: NA
v_call: TRBV6-1
cdr3_length: 17
j_call: TRBJ1-3
cdr3_aa: CASSEKIILRPGNTIYF

clone_size: few
v_call: TRBV10-3
cdr3_length: 15
j_call: TRBJ1-1
cdr3_aa: CAISESGRVNTEAFF

clone_size: few
v_call: TRBV6-2/TRBV6-3
cdr3_length: 15
j_call: TRBJ1-5
cdr3_aa: CASTARVLSNQPQHF

clone_size: few
v_call: TRBV10-3
cdr3_length: 14
j_call: TRBJ2-1
cdr3_aa: CAISGGTPGNEQFF

clone_size: few
v_call: TRBV20-1
cdr3_length: 13
j_call: TRBJ2-7
cdr3_aa: CSAYRAPSREQYF

clone_size: few
v_call: TRBV4-3
cdr3_length: 17
j_call: TRBJ2-1
cdr3_aa: CASSQDTAWDSYNEQFF

clone_size: few
v_call: TRBV5-1
cdr3_length: 15
j_call: TRBJ1-1
cdr3_aa: CASSLLTGEGTEAFF

clone_size: NA
v_call: TRBV6-2/TRBV6-3
cdr3_length: 11
j_call: TRBJ2-1
cdr3_aa: CATYTSGNRFF

clone_size: NA
v_call: TRBV18
cdr3_length: 16
j_call: TRBJ1-1
cdr3_aa: CASSPPQGGLNTEAFF

clone_size: few
v_call: TRBV6-5
cdr3_length: 18
j_call: TRBJ2-1
cdr3_aa: CASSYSRAGGSLYNEQFF

clone_size: few
v_call: TRBV27
cdr3_length: 16
j_call: TRBJ2-4
cdr3_aa: CASTLRTGDSKNIQYF

clone_size: few
v_call: TRBV27
cdr3_length: 16
j_call: TRBJ2-5
cdr3_aa: CASSFSAGAGYETQYF

clone_size: NA
v_call: TRBV20-1
cdr3_length: 16
j_call: TRBJ2-5
cdr3_aa: CSARDPLPILQETQYF

clone_size: NA
v_call: TRBV4-1
cdr3_length: 20
j_call: TRBJ1-2
cdr3_aa: CASSQVGSAQRSMANYGYTF

clone_size: few
v_call: TRBV27
cdr3_length: 14
j_call: TRBJ1-6
cdr3_aa: CASALGGDNSPLHF

clone_size: few
v_call: TRBV13
cdr3_length: 17
j_call: TRBJ2-3
cdr3_aa: CASSLGFGLAGVYTQYF

clone_size: few
v_call: TRBV29-1
cdr3_length: 13
j_call: TRBJ2-7
cdr3_aa: CSVGLVESYEQYF

clone_size: many
v_call: TRBV11-2
cdr3_length: 14
j_call: TRBJ2-7
cdr3_aa: CASSLVAGDREQYF

clone_size: NA
v_call: TRBV4-1
cdr3_length: 15
j_call: TRBJ2-7
cdr3_aa: CASSQALGSPYEQYF

clone_size: NA
v_call: TRBV24-1
cdr3_length: 14
j_call: TRBJ1-1
cdr3_aa: CASRGRTDGTEAFF

clone_size: many
v_call: TRBV18
cdr3_length: 14
j_call: TRBJ2-5
cdr3_aa: CASSPRAGQETQYF

clone_size: many
v_call: TRBV5-1
cdr3_length: 16
j_call: TRBJ2-1
cdr3_aa: CASRPGLAGSYNEQFF

clone_size: NA
v_call: TRBV6-1
cdr3_length: 15
j_call: TRBJ2-1
cdr3_aa: CASSPSGRRYNEQFF

clone_size: NA
v_call: TRBV28
cdr3_length: 14
j_call: TRBJ1-4
cdr3_aa: CASSPVGPGEKLFF

clone_size: once
v_call: TRBV29-1
cdr3_length: 12
j_call: TRBJ2-1
cdr3_aa: CSVEPANNEQFF

clone_size: few
v_call: TRBV5-1
cdr3_length: 15
j_call: TRBJ2-2
cdr3_aa: CASSLTVGNTGELFF

clone_size: many
v_call: TRBV9
cdr3_length: 15
j_call: TRBJ2-5
cdr3_aa: CASSVAGTGKETQYF

clone_size: NA
v_call: TRBV7-9
cdr3_length: 14
j_call: TRBJ2-7
cdr3_aa: CASSDRQDAYEQYF

clone_size: many
v_call: TRBV4-3
cdr3_length: 13
j_call: TRBJ1-5
cdr3_aa: CASSQDRVQPQHF

clone_size: few
v_call: TRBV6-2/TRBV6-3
cdr3_length: 11
j_call: TRBJ2-7
cdr3_aa: CASRQVDEQYF

clone_size: NA
v_call: TRBV5-4
cdr3_length: 16
j_call: TRBJ2-3
cdr3_aa: CASNSLGGSFPDTQYF

clone_size: NA
v_call: TRBV20-1
cdr3_length: 15
j_call: TRBJ2-2
cdr3_aa: CSASGVKQNTGELFF

clone_size: NA
v_call: TRBV7-8
cdr3_length: 16
j_call: TRBJ2-1
cdr3_aa: CASSLIRGSSYNEQFF

clone_size: NA
v_call: TRBV29-1
cdr3_length: 12
j_call: TRBJ1-1
cdr3_aa: CSVAWQNTEAFF

clone_size: NA
v_call: TRBV6-2/TRBV6-3
cdr3_length: 13
j_call: TRBJ2-7
cdr3_aa: CASSPGGFYEQYF

clone_size: NA
v_call: TRBV20-1
cdr3_length: 16
j_call: TRBJ2-6
cdr3_aa: CSARDLTSSGANVLTF

clone_size: few
v_call: TRBV3-1
cdr3_length: 11
j_call: TRBJ2-7
cdr3_aa: CASSKGLEQYF

clone_size: NA
v_call: TRBV7-8
cdr3_length: 15
j_call: TRBJ1-5
cdr3_aa: CASTLTESRNQPQHF

clone_size: many
v_call: TRBV15
cdr3_length: 17
j_call: TRBJ1-1
cdr3_aa: CATSRDLGLTGDTEAFF

clone_size: many
v_call: TRBV6-5
cdr3_length: 14
j_call: TRBJ1-5
cdr3_aa: CASSYSGSNQPQHF

clone_size: few
v_call: TRBV6-2/TRBV6-3
cdr3_length: 16
j_call: TRBJ1-6
cdr3_aa: CASSYSKGGGNSPLHF

clone_size: few
v_call: TRBV5-1
cdr3_length: 14
j_call: TRBJ1-2
cdr3_aa: CASSLGTAIYGYTF